The source of this TCR beta chain is a study of blood T cell repertoires in COVID-19. Study-level information: Samples came from the United States, Italy and Spain, spanning acute and convalescent COVID-19. The analysed material was cDNA or gDNA that came from T cells, B-cell-depleted T cells, or PBMCs.

Germline V gene sequence: CDR1 MDHEN, CDR2 SYDVKM. Trimming removed 5 bases from V and 8 bases from J; junction bases left unmatched: 14. The CDR3 length is 16 residues. In the original processing: Amplification of reference gene primers was used by the study to estimate nucleated cell counts. Using immunoSEQ multiplex PCR, the repertoire was profiled, and TCRdb retains in-frame clones only, with some absent. V and J calls and clone size are those listed in that table; D and trimming were worked out from the DNA. The data contain approximately 94,000 clones, about 80% of them singletons. Input material: peripheral blood. The V call is TRBV28, the J call TRBJ2-2; 7 bases map to TRBD2. The TCR originated in a man in his 70s with active or convalescent COVID-19. CDR3 sequence: CASSHRLALVEGELFF. In DNA, the CDR3 is TGTGCCAGCAGTCATCGACTAGCCCTTGTTGAGGGGGAGCTGTTTTTT.